This passage covers 21 T cell receptor beta chains from one sample sequenced in a study of fetal regulatory T cell absence and autoimmunity. Repertoires were generated with immunoSEQ multiplex PCR, while TCRdb's copy carries only in-frame clones and drops some. Of more than 85,000 clones detected, 60% to 80% appear once; the ten largest clones hold roughly 2%. Material: pancreas tissue. These receptors were obtained from a male donor with IPEX syndrome.

The chain recombines TRBV5-1 with TRBJ1-5; perhaps TRBD1 as D (5 bases). Trimming pared 4 bases from V and 6 bases from J, leaving 11 bases between. The CDR3 runs to 13 residues. Germline V gives CDR1 SGHRS, CDR2 YFSETQ. The CDR3 DNA sequence: TGCGCCAGCAGCATCAGGGAAGGTCAGCCCCAGCATTTT. Protein product: CASSIREGQPQHF.

This clone was picked up a small number of times. With a much larger clone just one base away, this may be a read error. The chain combines TRBV7-2 with TRBJ1-2, with unresolved D. The CDR3 sequence is 13 residues long. Germline values: CDR1 SGHTA, CDR2 FQGNSA. Trimming left V 2 bases short and J 0 bases short, with 4 bases between. CDR3 in amino acids: CASSLTANYGYTF. CDR3 nucleotide sequence: TGTGCCAGCAGCTTAACAGCTAACTATGGCTACACCTTC.

The rearrangement uses TRBV6-6 and TRBJ2-1; tentatively, D is TRBD1 (7 bases). The germline V gene encodes CDR1 MNHNY and CDR2 SVGAGI (reference sequence). V dropped 2 bases and J dropped 3 bases, with 14 bases sitting between them. The CDR3 extends over 16 amino acids. CDR3 nucleotide sequence: TGTGCCAGCAGTTACGTCAGGAGGGGGCTCTACAATGAGCAGTTCTTC. Its translation is CASSYVRRGLYNEQFF.

This chain connects TRBV7-6 to TRBJ2-5; 10 bases line up with TRBD2. Trimming cost V 1 base and J 3 bases; bases outside gene matches: 5. The V gene's germline CDR1 is SGHVS and CDR2 FNYEAQ. The CDR3 is 16 residues long. CDR3 nucleotide sequence: TGTGCCAGCAGCTTAGGGGGCCTAGCGGGAGAAGAGACCCAGTACTTC. It translates to CASSLGGLAGEETQYF.

The chain links TRBV19 to TRBJ2-3; D unresolved. CDR1 is LNHDA, CDR2 SQIVND, per germline (reference sequence). V was shortened by 5 bases and J by 2 bases, with 2 bases between the two germline ends. The CDR3 is 11 residues long. The CDR3 DNA follows: TGTGCCAGTAGTTTCACAGATACGCAGTATTTT. Its protein product is CASSFTDTQYF.

The J gene is TRBJ2-1, the V gene TRBV5-4; 12 bases map to TRBD2. The junction had 10 bases not matched to a gene; V was cut back by 5 bases and J by 10 bases. CDR3 length: 15 residues. CDR1 and CDR2 from the germline V gene are SGHNT and YYREEE (reference sequence). The CDR3 loop is CASRQLAGGPEEQFF. As DNA, the CDR3 is TGTGCCAGCAGACAACTAGCGGGGGGCCCCGAAGAGCAGTTCTTC.

The chain is built from TRBV6-5 and TRBJ2-1; 8 positions agree with TRBD1. Germline assignment: CDR1 MNHEY and CDR2 SVGAGI. The CDR3 sequence is 14 residues long. Unmatched junction bases numbered 5, after V lost 7 bases and J lost 3 bases. CDR3 sequence: CASKLGTGYNEQFF. CDR3 nucleotides: TGTGCCAGCAAACTGGGGACAGGCTACAATGAGCAGTTCTTC.

V usage is TRBV7-9 and J usage is TRBJ2-1; 10 nucleotides match TRBD2. The CDR3 runs to 15 residues. Germline CDR1 is SEHNR and CDR2 is FQNEAQ (reference sequence). V dropped 5 bases and J dropped 9; count of bases not matched to a gene: 10. Here the CDR3 reads CASSPGLAGVTEQFF. The CDR3 coding sequence is TGTGCCAGCAGCCCCGGGCTAGCGGGAGTAACTGAGCAGTTCTTC. The variable domain in full, with the rest retrieved from reference TRBV7-9 and TRBJ2-1, is DTGVSQNPRHKITKRGQNVTFRCDPISEHNRLYWYRQTLGQGPEFLTYFQNEAQLEKSRLLSDRFSAERPKGSFSTLEIQRTEQGDSAMYLCASSPGLAGVTEQFFGPGTRLTVL.

The chain uses TRBV2 and TRBJ2-3; 8 bases are a match to TRBD2. V shed 4 bases and J 2 bases; nucleotides not matched to a gene: 2. The CDR3 totals 14 residues. Germline V gene data show CDR1 as SNHLY and CDR2 as FYNNEI. As DNA, the CDR3 is TGTGCCAGCAGTGGAGCGGGGGTCACAGATACGCAGTATTTT. It specifies CASSGAGVTDTQYF.

The chain links TRBV7-2 to TRBJ1-5, with 9 bases lining up with TRBD1. From germline, CDR1 is SGHTA and CDR2 FQGNSA. Trimming removed 6 bases from V and 6 bases from J; junction bases left unmatched: 9. The CDR3 has 15 amino acids. The CDR3 here is CASSHKQGAAQPQHF. The CDR3 bases are TGTGCCAGCAGTCACAAACAGGGGGCGGCTCAGCCCCAGCATTTT.

J is TRBJ2-7 and V is TRBV27; maybe TRBD1 (5 bases). V was trimmed by 4 bases and J by 0 bases, leaving 7 bases between them. Germline V gene data show CDR1 as MNHEY and CDR2 as SMNVEV (reference sequence). This CDR3 is built from 13 residues. This CDR3 is CASSYRPSYEQYF. The CDR3 DNA is TGTGCCAGCAGTTACAGGCCCTCCTACGAGCAGTACTTC.

This clone is a singleton in its sample. The chain employs TRBV6-1 and TRBJ1-2; weak D call: TRBD1 (6 bases). Trimming took 5 bases from V and 2 from J, leaving 6 bases between them. This CDR3 is built from 12 residues. CDR1 is MNHNS, CDR2 SASEGT, per germline. Written as DNA, the CDR3 is TGTGCCAGCAGTCAGGGGAACTATGGCTACACCTTC. Protein product: CASSQGNYGYTF.

The rearrangement uses TRBV5-5 and TRBJ2-1; 11 nucleotides agree with TRBD2. The J segment lost 0 bases and the V segment lost 3 bases, leaving 2 bases of the junction unmatched. Germline CDR1 and CDR2: SGHKS and YYEKEE (reference sequence). The CDR3 has 16 residues. This chain's CDR3 is CASSSGTSGSYNEQFF. The CDR3 DNA reads TGTGCCAGCAGCTCCGGGACTAGCGGCTCCTACAATGAGCAGTTCTTC.

The CDR3 loop reads CASSFYSSNEQFF. In DNA form, the CDR3 reads TGTGCCAGCAGTTTCTATAGTTCCAATGAGCAGTTCTTC. This rearrangement joins TRBV27 to TRBJ2-1; D call uncertain. This CDR3 is 13 amino acids long. V was cut by 3 bases and J by 6 bases, with 9 bases left in between. Germline CDR1 reads MNHEY; CDR2 reads SMNVEV (reference sequence).

The V and J genes are TRBV6-5 and TRBJ1-5, with D hard to call. This CDR3 has 14 amino acids. The ends were cut back, 0 bases at V and 2 bases at J, with 5 bases in the middle. CDR1 MNHEY and CDR2 SVGAGI come from the germline V gene. CDR3 loop: CASSYSAGNQPQHF. The CDR3 DNA follows: TGTGCCAGCAGTTACTCAGCGGGCAATCAGCCCCAGCATTTT.

The rearrangement links TRBV4-1 to TRBJ2-3; 8 bases agree with TRBD2. The germline CDR1 and CDR2 sequences are MGHRA and YSYEKL. With V trimmed by 4 bases and J by 4 bases, 13 bases remained unmatched. This CDR3 region has 17 residues. CDR3 nucleotide sequence: TGCGCCAGCAGCCTAGATCTAGCGGGTCGAGAGGCAGATACGCAGTATTTT. This translates into CASSLDLAGREADTQYF.

This chain links TRBV18 with TRBJ1-6; 7 bases fit TRBD1. Germline V lookup: CDR1 KGHSH, CDR2 LQKENI. The CDR3 consists of 15 residues. V lost 3 bases, J lost 7 bases, and 6 bases stayed unmatched. The CDR3 nucleotides are TGTGCCAGCTCACCGACAGGGCGTGGCAATTCACCCCTCCACTTT. Protein: CASSPTGRGNSPLHF.

The chain has TRBV4-3 and TRBJ1-2, with D perhaps TRBD1 (5 bases). V was trimmed by 4 bases and J by 5 bases, leaving 17 bases between them. The CDR3 consists of 15 residues. The germline gives CDR1 LGHNA, CDR2 YSLEER. The CDR3 DNA sequence: TGCGCCAGCAGCCCAGGAGGCAGGGCGGGATATGGCTACACCTTC. It yields the protein CASSPGGRAGYGYTF.

The rearrangement uses TRBV9 and TRBJ2-3; 10 bases agree with TRBD2. The length of the CDR3 is 16 residues. V lost 1 base to trimming and J lost 4 bases; unmatched junction nucleotides: 6. Germline CDR1 and CDR2: SGDLS and YYNGEE. Written as DNA, the CDR3 is TGTGCCAGCAGCGTAACGAAGCGGGGGGGTCCAGATACGCAGTATTTT. It translates to CASSVTKRGGPDTQYF.

This chain links TRBV27 with TRBJ1-1; possible D gene TRBD1, 5 bases. Looked up from germline, CDR1 is MNHEY and CDR2 is SMNVEV (reference sequence). The CDR3 runs to 11 residues. V was clipped by 6 bases and J by 11 bases, with 13 bases between them. The CDR3 nucleotides are TGTGCCAGCAGGACCGGGACGTACGCTTTCTTT. Its protein product is CASRTGTYAFF.

This chain joins TRBV7-9 and TRBJ1-2, with 10 bases that match TRBD1. The J segment lost 6 bases and the V segment lost 5 bases, leaving 6 bases of the junction unmatched. The CDR3 extends over 14 amino acids. Per the germline V gene, CDR1 is SEHNR and CDR2 is FQNEAQ (reference sequence). CDR3 in DNA: TGTGCCAGCAGCCCCGGGACAGGGGATAATGGCTACACCTTC. Protein: CASSPGTGDNGYTF.